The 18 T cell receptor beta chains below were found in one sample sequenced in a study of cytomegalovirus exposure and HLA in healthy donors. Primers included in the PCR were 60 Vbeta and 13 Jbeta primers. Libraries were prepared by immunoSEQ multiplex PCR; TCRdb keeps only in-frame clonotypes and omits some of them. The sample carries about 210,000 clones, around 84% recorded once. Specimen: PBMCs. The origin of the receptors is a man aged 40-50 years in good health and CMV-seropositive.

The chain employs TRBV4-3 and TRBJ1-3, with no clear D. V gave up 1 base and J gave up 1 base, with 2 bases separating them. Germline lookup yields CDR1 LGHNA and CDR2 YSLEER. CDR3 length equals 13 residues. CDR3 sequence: CASSQVSGNTIYF. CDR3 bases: TGCGCCAGCAGCCAAGTATCTGGAAACACCATATATTTT.

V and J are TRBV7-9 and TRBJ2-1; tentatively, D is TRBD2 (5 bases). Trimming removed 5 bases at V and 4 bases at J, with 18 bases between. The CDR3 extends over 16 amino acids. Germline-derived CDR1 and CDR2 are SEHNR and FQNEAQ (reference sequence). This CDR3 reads CASSPDAGIVYNEQFF. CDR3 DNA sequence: TGTGCCAGCAGCCCTGATGCGGGCATAGTATACAATGAGCAGTTCTTC.

The chain's CDR3 is CASSYHTDRAEQYF. The CDR3 DNA sequence: TGTGCCAGCAGTTACCACACGGACAGGGCGGAGCAGTACTTC. The chain couples TRBV6-6 to TRBJ2-7; 8 nucleotides line up with TRBD1. V was clipped by 2 bases and J by 7 bases; unmatched bases: 7. The germline gives CDR1 MNHNY, CDR2 SVGAGI (reference sequence). CDR3 length: 14 residues.

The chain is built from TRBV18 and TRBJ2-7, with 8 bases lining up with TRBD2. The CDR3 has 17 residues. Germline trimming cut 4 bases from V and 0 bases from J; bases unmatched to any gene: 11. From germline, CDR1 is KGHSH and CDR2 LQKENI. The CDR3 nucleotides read TGTGCCAGCTCACTGCGGGAGGTCAGGACTAGCTCCTACGAGCAGTACTTC. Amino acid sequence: CASSLREVRTSSYEQYF.

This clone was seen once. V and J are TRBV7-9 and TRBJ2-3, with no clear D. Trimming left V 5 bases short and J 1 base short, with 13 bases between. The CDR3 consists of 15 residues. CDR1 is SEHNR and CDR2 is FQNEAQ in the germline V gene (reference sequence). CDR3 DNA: TGTGCCAGCAGCCACCATCTACGGGGCACAGATACGCAGTATTTT. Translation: CASSHHLRGTDTQYF.

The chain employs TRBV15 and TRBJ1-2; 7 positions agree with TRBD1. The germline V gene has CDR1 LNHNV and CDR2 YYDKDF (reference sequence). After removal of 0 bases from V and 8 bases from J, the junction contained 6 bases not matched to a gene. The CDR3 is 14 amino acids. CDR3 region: CATSRDETGNGYTF. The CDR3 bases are TGTGCCACCAGCAGAGATGAGACAGGGAACGGCTACACCTTC.

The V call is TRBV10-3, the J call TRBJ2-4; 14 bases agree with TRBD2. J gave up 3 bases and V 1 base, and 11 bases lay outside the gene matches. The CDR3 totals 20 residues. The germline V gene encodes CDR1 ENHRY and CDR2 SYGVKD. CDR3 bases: TGTGCCATCAGTGAGTTTGGGACTAGCGGGAGCGGAAAGGACAAAAACATTCAGTACTTC. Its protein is CAISEFGTSGSGKDKNIQYF.

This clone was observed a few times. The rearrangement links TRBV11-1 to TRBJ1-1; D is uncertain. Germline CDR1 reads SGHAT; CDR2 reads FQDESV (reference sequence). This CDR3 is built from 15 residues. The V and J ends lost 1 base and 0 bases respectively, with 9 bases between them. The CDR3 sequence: CASSLVPGMNTEAFF. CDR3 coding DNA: TGTGCCAGCAGCTTAGTGCCGGGAATGAACACTGAAGCTTTCTTT.

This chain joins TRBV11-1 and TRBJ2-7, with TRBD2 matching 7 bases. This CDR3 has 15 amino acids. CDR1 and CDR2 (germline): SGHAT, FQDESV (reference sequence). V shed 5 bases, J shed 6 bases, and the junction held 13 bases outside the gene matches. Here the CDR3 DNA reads TGTGCCAGCAGCCAAGCGCGCGGGAGTTATGGCGAGCAGTACTTC. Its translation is CASSQARGSYGEQYF.

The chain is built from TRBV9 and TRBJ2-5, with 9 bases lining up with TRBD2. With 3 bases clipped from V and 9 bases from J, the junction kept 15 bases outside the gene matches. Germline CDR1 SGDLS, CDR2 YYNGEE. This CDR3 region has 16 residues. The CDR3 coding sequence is TGTGCCAGCAGCGCCTACAGGGGCCCCGGGACTAGCCCCCAGTACTTC. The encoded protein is CASSAYRGPGTSPQYF.

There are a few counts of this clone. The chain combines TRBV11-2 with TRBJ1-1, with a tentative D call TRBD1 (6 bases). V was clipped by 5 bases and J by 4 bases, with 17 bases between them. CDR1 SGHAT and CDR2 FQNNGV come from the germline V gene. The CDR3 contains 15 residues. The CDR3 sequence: CASSPKITGFTEAFF. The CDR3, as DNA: TGTGCCAGCAGCCCGAAGATAACAGGGTTCACTGAAGCTTTCTTT.

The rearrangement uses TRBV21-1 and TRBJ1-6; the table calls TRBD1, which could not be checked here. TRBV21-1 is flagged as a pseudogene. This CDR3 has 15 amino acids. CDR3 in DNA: TGTGCCACCGAGACAGGCAGCTCCTATAATTCACCCCTCCACTTT. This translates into CATETGSSYNSPLHF.

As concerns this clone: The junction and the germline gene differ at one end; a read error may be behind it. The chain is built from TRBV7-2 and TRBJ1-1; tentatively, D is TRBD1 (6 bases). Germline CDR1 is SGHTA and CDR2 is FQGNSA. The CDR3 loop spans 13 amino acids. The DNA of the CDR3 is TGTGCCAGCGGCTTAGTACAGGGCACTGAAGCTTTCTTT. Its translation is CASGLVQGTEAFF.

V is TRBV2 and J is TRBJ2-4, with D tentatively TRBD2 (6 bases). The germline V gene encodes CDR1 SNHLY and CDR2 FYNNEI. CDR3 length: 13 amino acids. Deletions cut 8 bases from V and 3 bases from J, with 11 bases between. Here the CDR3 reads CASAGQDKNIQYF. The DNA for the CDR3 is TGTGCCAGCGCGGGGCAGGACAAAAACATTCAGTACTTC.

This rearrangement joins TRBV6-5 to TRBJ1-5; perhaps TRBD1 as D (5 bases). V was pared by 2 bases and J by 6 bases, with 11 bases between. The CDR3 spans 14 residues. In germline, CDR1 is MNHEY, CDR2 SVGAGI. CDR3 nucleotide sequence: TGTGCCAGCAGTTACGGGGGAGGCGGTCAGCCCCAGCATTTT. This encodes CASSYGGGGQPQHF.

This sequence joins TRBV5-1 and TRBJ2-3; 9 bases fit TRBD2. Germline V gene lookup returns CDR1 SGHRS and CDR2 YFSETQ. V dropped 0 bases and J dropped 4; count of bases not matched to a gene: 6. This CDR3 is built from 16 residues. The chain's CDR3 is CASSLVLAGAPDTQYF. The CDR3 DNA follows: TGCGCCAGCAGCTTGGTTTTAGCGGGAGCCCCAGATACGCAGTATTTT.

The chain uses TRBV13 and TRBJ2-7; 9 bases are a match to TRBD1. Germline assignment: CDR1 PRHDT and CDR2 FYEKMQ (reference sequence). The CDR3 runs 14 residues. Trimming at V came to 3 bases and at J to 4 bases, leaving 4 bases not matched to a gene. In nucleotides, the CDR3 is TGTGCCAGCAGCTTCCGGACAGGGGAGTACGAGCAGTACTTC. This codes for CASSFRTGEYEQYF.

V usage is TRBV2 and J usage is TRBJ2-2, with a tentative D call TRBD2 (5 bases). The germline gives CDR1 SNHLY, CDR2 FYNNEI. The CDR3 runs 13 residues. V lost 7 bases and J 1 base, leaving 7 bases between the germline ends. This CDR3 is CASTRENTGELFF. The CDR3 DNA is TGTGCCAGCACCCGGGAGAACACCGGGGAGCTGTTTTTT.